This entry concerns a single T cell receptor (beta chain). Its antigen is undetermined. The data stem from a study of T cell repertoires in cytomegalovirus infection. Study details: As its CMV epitopes, the study selected recently identified HLA-C-restricted and well-studied HLA-B-restricted targets. Indications came from public TCR beta signatures; they pointed to CMV infection and to a matching HLA type.

Points from the study as a whole: HLA-C-restricted, CMV-specific TCR beta clonotypes were dominant ex vivo. Carriers of CMV plus the relevant HLA were identified by cumulative public TCR beta family frequency.

TCRdb used MiXCR to reprocess the reads, holding one entry per CDR3 protein. The sample contains hundreds of thousands of distinct CDR3 sequences, roughly 30% of which appear only once. Trimming took 0 bases from V and 2 from J; bases not matched to a gene: 10. CDR3 length: 17 amino acids. Germline V lookup: CDR1 DFQATT, CDR2 SNEGSKA (reference sequence). V usage is TRBV20-1 and J usage is TRBJ2-1; 7 nucleotides align to TRBD2. The TCR sequence derives from a human donor in good health (CMV status not recorded). Some clones in this sample may be carry-over from other donors' samples. The source was cultured PBMCs, collected from culture after CMV antigen stimulation. The CDR3, as DNA: TGCAGTGCTAGAGATTTCGATGGAACTAGCGCCTACAATGAGCAGTTCTTC. Translating it yields CSARDFDGTSAYNEQFF.